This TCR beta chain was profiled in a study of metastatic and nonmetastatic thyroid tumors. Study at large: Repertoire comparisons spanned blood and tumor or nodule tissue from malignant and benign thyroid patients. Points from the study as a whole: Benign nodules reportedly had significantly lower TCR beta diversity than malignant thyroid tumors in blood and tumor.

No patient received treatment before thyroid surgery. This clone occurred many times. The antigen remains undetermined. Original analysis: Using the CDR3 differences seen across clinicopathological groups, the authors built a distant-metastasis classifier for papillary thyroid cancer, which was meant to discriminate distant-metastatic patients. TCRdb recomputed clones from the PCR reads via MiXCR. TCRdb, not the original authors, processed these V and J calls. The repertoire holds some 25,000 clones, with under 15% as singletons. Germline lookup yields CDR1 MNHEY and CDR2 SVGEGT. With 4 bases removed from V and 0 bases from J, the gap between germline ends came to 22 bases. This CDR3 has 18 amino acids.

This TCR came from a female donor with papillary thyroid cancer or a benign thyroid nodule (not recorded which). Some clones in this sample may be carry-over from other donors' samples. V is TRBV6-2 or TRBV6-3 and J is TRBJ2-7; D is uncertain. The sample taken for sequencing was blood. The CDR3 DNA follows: TGTGCCAGCAGTTTCCAAATGAACAAGGGTTCACCCTCCTACGAGCAGTACTTC. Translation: CASSFQMNKGSPSYEQYF.